The 5 T cell receptor beta chains below all came from one sample that was sequenced in a study of response to subunit inactivated influenza vaccine. From the RT-PCR reads, TCRdb called clonotypes with MiXCR, one entry per CDR3 protein. Of about 310,000 distinct CDR3 sequences listed, approximately 21% are singletons. The material sequenced was PBMCs from blood, taken less than 22 months after vaccination. These receptors originate from a man aged 50-75 years who received an inactivated influenza vaccine.

This clonotype has just a few counts. J is TRBJ1-1 and V is TRBV6-1, with D unresolved. The germline V gene has CDR1 MNHNS and CDR2 SASEGT. V was cut by 6 bases and J by 1 base, with 9 bases left in between. The CDR3 spans 13 residues. CDR3 nucleotides: TGTGCCAGCAGGATAGGGCAGAACACTGAAGCTTTCTTT. Translating gives CASRIGQNTEAFF.

Ten or more counts support this clonotype. The chain recombines TRBV11-1 with TRBJ1-1, with TRBD1 matching over 8 bases. Looked up from germline, CDR1 is SGHAT and CDR2 is FQDESV (reference sequence). Losses at the gene ends were 5 bases for V and 3 bases for J; bases not matched to a gene: 5. CDR3 length: 14 residues. As DNA, the CDR3 is TGTGCCAGCAGCCCTCGACAGGGGTACACTGAAGCTTTCTTT. The encoded protein is CASSPRQGYTEAFF.

This clonotype appeared a few times. V gene TRBV7-9 combines with J gene TRBJ1-2, with 7 bases that match TRBD1. This CDR3 has 14 residues. Germline V gene lookup returns CDR1 SEHNR and CDR2 FQNEAQ (reference sequence). The V and J ends lost 0 bases and 4 bases, in that order; junction bases with no gene match: 2. The CDR3 nucleotides are TGTGCCAGCAGCTTAGCATCAGGGGGCTATGGCTACACCTTC. Translated: CASSLASGGYGYTF.

J is TRBJ2-3 and V is TRBV29-1; 12 positions agree with TRBD2. This CDR3 spans 14 amino acids. After removal of 7 bases from V and 2 bases from J, the junction contained 4 bases not matched to a gene. Per the germline V gene, CDR1 is SQVTM and CDR2 is ANQGSEA. The DNA of the CDR3 is TGCAGCGCCCGGACTAGCGGGAACACAGATACGCAGTATTTT. Translated: CSARTSGNTDTQYF.

V usage is TRBV30 and J usage is TRBJ2-2, with D perhaps TRBD2 (6 bases). The germline V and J ends were trimmed by 0 bases and 5 bases, with 13 bases remaining between them. Germline V lookup: CDR1 GTSNPN, CDR2 SVGIG (reference sequence). This CDR3 region has 15 residues. The DNA for the CDR3 is TGTGCCTGGAGTGTTGGCGGGGTTGGAACCGGGGAGCTGTTTTTT. This gives the protein CAWSVGGVGTGELFF.